This passage covers 6 T cell receptor beta chains from one sample sequenced in a study of T-cell memory formation after mild COVID-19. TCRdb re-called the 5' RACE reads with MiXCR, one entry per CDR3 protein. The top ten clones hold around 12% of a sample with 540,000 or so distinct CDR3 sequences, roughly 20% of them seen once. The sample taken for sequencing was PBMCs or a T cell subset sorted from them (not recorded which). The receptors stem from an adult woman who had mild COVID-19 (a few samples of this study predate the infection). Cell type and time point are not known.

This clonotype was counted only a few times. The chain combines TRBV18 with TRBJ2-1, with D possibly TRBD2 on 5 matching bases. V was pared by 0 bases and J by 5 bases, with 14 bases between. Germline V lookup: CDR1 KGHSH, CDR2 LQKENI. The CDR3 loop spans 16 amino acids. For the CDR3, the DNA is TGTGCCAGCTCACCACCATCGGGGAAGAGAAACAATGAGCAGTTCTTC. It encodes CASSPPSGKRNNEQFF.

The chain has TRBV4-1 and TRBJ2-3, with unresolved D. Germline lookup yields CDR1 MGHRA and CDR2 YSYEKL. V dropped 0 bases and J dropped 7 bases, with 11 bases sitting between them. The CDR3 runs 14 residues. The CDR3 bases are TGCGCCAGCAGCCAAGATTTCGGCGTGAATACGCAGTATTTT. It codes for CASSQDFGVNTQYF.

This clonotype has just a few counts. The chain couples TRBV7-8 to TRBJ1-4, with TRBD1 matching over 8 bases. V dropped 6 bases and J dropped 8; count of bases not matched to a gene: 8. CDR3 length: 14 residues. The V gene's germline CDR1 is SGHVS and CDR2 FQNEAQ. The CDR3 region is CASRQGGTREKLFF. The CDR3 nucleotides are TGTGCCAGCAGACAGGGGGGTACCCGAGAAAAACTGTTTTTT.

The CDR3 nucleotides are TGCGCCAGCAGCTTGGTAGCAGGGGGCTTTGAAGGCTACACCTTC. Its protein product is CASSLVAGGFEGYTF. This chain uses TRBV5-1 with TRBJ1-2, with TRBD1 matching 8 bases. The CDR3 contains 15 residues. Germline V lookup: CDR1 SGHRS, CDR2 YFSETQ. With 0 bases clipped from V and 8 bases from J, the junction kept 9 bases outside the gene matches.

This clonotype was detected a few times. The V call is TRBV25-1, the J call TRBJ2-1; perhaps D is TRBD1 or TRBD2 (6 bases each). CDR3 length: 14 amino acids. The germline gives CDR1 MGHDK, CDR2 SYGVNS. V lost 6 bases and J lost 3, with 12 bases in between. The CDR3 DNA sequence: TGTGCCAGCAGAGAGGGGGGATTCTACAATGAGCAGTTCTTC. This codes for CASREGGFYNEQFF.

This clonotype was found a few times. The CDR3 is CASSHQGPGQGLIRGDTQYF. Written as DNA, the CDR3 is TGCGCCAGCAGCCACCAGGGCCCGGGACAGGGGCTGATTCGGGGAGATACGCAGTATTTT. The rearrangement uses TRBV4-1 and TRBJ2-3; TRBD1 agrees at 10 bases. Germline CDR1 reads MGHRA; CDR2 reads YSYEKL. The J segment lost 5 bases and the V segment lost 3 bases, leaving 20 bases of the junction unmatched. The CDR3 loop spans 20 amino acids.